The source of this TCR beta chain is a study of cytomegalovirus exposure and HLA in healthy donors. Overall study: In an earlier analysis, around 120 million unique TCR beta sequences were found from some 180 million T cells.

Study-wide findings and caveats: Several of the most significant clusters appeared linked to common viral pathogens, based on a later analysis. Reports showed the classifier diagnosing cytomegalovirus status with high specificity and sensitivity. Earlier analysis found most TCR beta V segments productive about 90% or about 30% of the time.

For this clone: The target antigen is unknown.

13 Jbeta primers and 60 Vbeta primers were used for the PCR. Here immunoSEQ multiplex PCR was the method, and the copy in TCRdb shows in-frame clones only, minus some. The sample consists of 150,000 or so clones, about three quarters of them appearing once. V gave up 4 bases and J gave up 3 bases, with 14 bases separating them. The CDR3 consists of 15 residues. Germline V lookup: CDR1 KGHSH, CDR2 LQKENI. Sequenced input: PBMCs. This clonotype was sampled from a man aged 35-49 years in good health and CMV-seropositive. This chain uses TRBV18 with TRBJ2-3, with D perhaps matching TRBD2 (5 bases). This CDR3 reads CASSLRTRATDTQYF. In DNA, the CDR3 is TGTGCCAGCTCACTTAGGACTCGAGCGACAGATACGCAGTATTTT.